These T cell receptor beta chains were read from a single sample in a study of T cells expressing NK-cell markers. TCRdb processed the 5' RACE reads again and assigns one entry to each CDR3 protein, with no DNA. In all, the sample yields fewer than 400,000 distinct CDR3 sequences. Sequencing was carried out using blood T cells: a sorted CD56 or NKG2C T cell subset, CD4+ or CD8+ T cells, or bulk PBMC T cells (not recorded which). These receptors originate from a woman in her 50s in good health. CDR3s include the opening cysteine and the closing phenylalanine or tryptophan.

J | V | CDR3
TRBJ2-1 | TRBV24-1 | CATSDPGTQYNEQFF
TRBJ2-2 | TRBV5-1 | CASSPAAGLAEELFF
TRBJ1-2 | TRBV12-3/TRBV12-4 | CASSSQQRYGYTF
TRBJ2-2 | TRBV29-1 | CSVEAITGGPSGELFF
TRBJ2-3 | TRBV3-1 | CASSQGGLNTDTQYF
TRBJ2-1 | TRBV14 | CASSPSGNPYNEQFF
TRBJ2-1 | TRBV5-1 | CASSLPRARGRSGSYNEQFF
TRBJ2-6 | TRBV5-1 | CASSLRRTSGANVLTF
TRBJ1-2 | TRBV12-3/TRBV12-4 | CASSLAGQGTGYTF
TRBJ1-1 | TRBV29-1 | CSVSEGMNTEAFF
TRBJ2-3 | TRBV20-1 | CSARLVAVTDTQYF
TRBJ2-1 | TRBV5-5 | CASSRNLAGSSYNEQFF
TRBJ2-5 | TRBV20-1 | CSAHLAQAGGWETQYF
TRBJ2-3 | TRBV4-1 | CASSQLQGSTDTQYF
TRBJ2-1 | TRBV10-3 | CAISTWTGGSYNEQFF
TRBJ2-1 | TRBV29-1 | CSVEGAQGAFRNEQFF
TRBJ1-5 | TRBV6-5 | CASSYSWAGDQPQHF
TRBJ2-2 | TRBV4-1 | CASSRGQGGGGELFF
TRBJ2-3 | TRBV12-3/TRBV12-4 | CVIRRWDSGREWYTQYF
TRBJ2-5 | TRBV4-1 | CASSQGDGGETQYF
TRBJ1-1 | TRBV7-2 | CASSLAGTGSRTEAFF
TRBJ1-6 | TRBV14 | CASSLRDRGYDSPLHF
TRBJ2-3 | TRBV27 | CASSLIASDTQYF
TRBJ2-7 | TRBV27 | CASSSGQAGYEQYF
TRBJ2-4 | TRBV7-8 | CASSFRTGNIQYF
TRBJ2-1 | TRBV9 | CASTSGGSGLEQFF
TRBJ2-7 | TRBV7-2 | CASSPNPSSYEQYF
TRBJ1-6 | TRBV12-3/TRBV12-4 | CASSPDRVLPLHF
TRBJ2-2 | TRBV20-1 | CSAGPAGANTGELFF
TRBJ2-7 | TRBV29-1 | CSVGTGQEGWYEQYF
TRBJ2-7 | TRBV5-6 | CASGWTGREQYF
TRBJ2-4 | TRBV29-1 | CSAGTPNIQYF
TRBJ2-2 | TRBV11-2 | CASTPPRGLASGELFF
TRBJ2-1 | TRBV3-1 | CASSQVAGVMREQFF
TRBJ2-7 | TRBV14 | CASSLQTGPTYEQYF
TRBJ1-2 | TRBV12-3/TRBV12-4 | CASSSQALHYGYTF
TRBJ2-5 | TRBV7-8 | CASRVSGSLEETQYF
TRBJ2-1 | TRBV7-6 | CASSFVIGEQFF
TRBJ2-5 | TRBV20-1 | CSASDHGTGAQWVIETQYF
TRBJ2-4 | TRBV10-3 | CAISEPPSGYIQYF
TRBJ1-5 | TRBV3-1 | CASSSGTGGFEPQHF
TRBJ1-1 | TRBV11-3 | CASSLESELMNTEAFF
TRBJ1-2 | TRBV7-6 | CASSGLGGYTF
TRBJ2-1 | TRBV18 | CASSPPVGANYNEQFF
TRBJ2-6 | TRBV20-1 | CSVRPPGANVLTF
TRBJ2-2 | TRBV2 | CASSVELAGELFF
TRBJ1-1 | TRBV6-5 | CASRDNEVTEAFF
TRBJ1-1 | TRBV2 | CASSKESLKTEAFF
TRBJ2-2 | TRBV20-1 | CSAAIAGANTGELFF
TRBJ1-1 | TRBV29-1 | CSVEGRMNTEAFF
TRBJ2-7 | TRBV5-1 | CASSQGTSGGYEQYF
TRBJ2-6 | TRBV7-9 | CASSFSPWDGYSGANVLTF
TRBJ2-2 | TRBV11-2 | CASSLEGLAGVTGELFF
TRBJ2-3 | TRBV7-6 | CASSLQTSTDTQYF
TRBJ2-3 | TRBV24-1 | CATSDPVTRTSGRTDTQYF
TRBJ2-5 | TRBV7-9 | CASSLAPRPSGETQYF
TRBJ2-2 | TRBV20-1 | CTLVLKDYPNTGELFF